This TCR beta chain was identified during a study of cytomegalovirus exposure and HLA in healthy donors. Amplification used 60 Vbeta primers and 13 Jbeta primers. TCRdb keeps only in-frame clones here, not all; method: immunoSEQ multiplex PCR. The repertoire has about 140,000 clones, 75% to 80% of them found once; the top ten carry around 2.5%. Whole-study findings and limits: A further, later analysis showed that HLA-associated TCR beta chains (compared with equally common others) were more clonally expanded. As a later analysis showed, several of the most significant clusters appeared to be linked to common viral pathogens.

In its sample, this clone was seen once. Its specificity is not known. V was pared by 5 bases and J by 6 bases, with 14 bases between. The CDR3 runs to 15 residues. Germline V gene sequence: CDR1 LNHDA, CDR2 SQIVND (reference sequence). The TCR was taken from a young woman in good health and CMV-seropositive. Sequencing was done on a sample of PBMCs. This sequence joins TRBV19 and TRBJ1-6, with a possible D match to TRBD1 (6 bases). The CDR3 DNA reads as TGTGCCAGTAGTTTCGACCGACAGGTTAATTCACCCCTCCACTTT. Its translation is CASSFDRQVNSPLHF.